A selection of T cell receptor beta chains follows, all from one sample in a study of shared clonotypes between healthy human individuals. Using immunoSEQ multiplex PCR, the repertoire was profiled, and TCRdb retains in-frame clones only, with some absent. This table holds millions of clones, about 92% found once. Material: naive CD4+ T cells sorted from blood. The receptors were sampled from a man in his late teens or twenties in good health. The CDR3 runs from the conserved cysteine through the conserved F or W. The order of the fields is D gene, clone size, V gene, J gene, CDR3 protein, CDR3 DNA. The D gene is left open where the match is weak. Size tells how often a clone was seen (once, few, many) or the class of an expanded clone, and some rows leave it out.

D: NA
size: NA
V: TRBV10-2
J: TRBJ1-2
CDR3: CASSAGLVGYTF
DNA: TGCGCCAGCAGTGCTGGACTGGTTGGCTACACCTTC

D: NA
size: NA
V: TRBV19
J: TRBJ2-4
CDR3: CASSQAGPWDIQYF
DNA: TGTGCCAGTAGTCAGGCGGGGCCCTGGGACATTCAGTACTTC

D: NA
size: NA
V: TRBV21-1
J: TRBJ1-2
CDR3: CASNGQGGSYTF
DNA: TGTGCCAGCAACGGACAGGGCGGGAGCTACACCTTC

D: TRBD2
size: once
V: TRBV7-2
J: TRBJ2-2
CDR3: CASSLRLAGNTGELFF
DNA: TGTGCCAGCAGCTTAAGGCTAGCGGGAAACACCGGGGAGCTGTTTTTT

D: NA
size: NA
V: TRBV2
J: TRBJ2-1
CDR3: CASRPQGNEQFF
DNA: TGTGCCAGCAGACCACAGGGAAATGAGCAGTTCTTC

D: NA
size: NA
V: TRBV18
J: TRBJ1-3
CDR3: CASSPGTSGAGNTIYF
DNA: TGTGCCAGCTCACCCGGGACATCCGGAGCAGGAAACACCATATATTTT

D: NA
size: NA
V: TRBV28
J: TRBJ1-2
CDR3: CASSLRALLYGYTF
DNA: TGTGCCAGCAGTTTAAGGGCGCTTCTCTATGGCTACACCTTC

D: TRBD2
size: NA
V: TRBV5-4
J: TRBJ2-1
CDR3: CASSGLAGARGSYNEQFF
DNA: TGTGCCAGCAGCGGACTAGCGGGGGCGAGGGGCTCCTACAATGAGCAGTTCTTC

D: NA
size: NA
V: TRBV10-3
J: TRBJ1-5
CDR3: CAISERNNQPQHF
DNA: TGTGCCATCAGTGAAAGGAACAATCAGCCCCAGCATTTT

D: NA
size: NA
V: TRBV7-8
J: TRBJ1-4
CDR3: CASGPQSSTNEKLFF
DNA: TGTGCCAGCGGGCCTCAGAGTTCAACTAATGAAAAACTGTTTTTT